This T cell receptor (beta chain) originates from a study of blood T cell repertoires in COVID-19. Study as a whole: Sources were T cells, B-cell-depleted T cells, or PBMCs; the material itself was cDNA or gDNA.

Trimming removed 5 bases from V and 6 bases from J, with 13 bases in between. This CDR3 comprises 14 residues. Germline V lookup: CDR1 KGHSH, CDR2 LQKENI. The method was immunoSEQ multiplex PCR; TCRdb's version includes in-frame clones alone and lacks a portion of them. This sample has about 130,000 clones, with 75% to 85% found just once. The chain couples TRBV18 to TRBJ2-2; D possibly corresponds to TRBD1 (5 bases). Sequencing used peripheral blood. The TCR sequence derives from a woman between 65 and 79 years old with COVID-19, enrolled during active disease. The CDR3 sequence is CASSGTGPAGELFF. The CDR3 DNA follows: TGTGCCAGCTCAGGTACAGGTCCGGCCGGGGAGCTGTTTTTT.